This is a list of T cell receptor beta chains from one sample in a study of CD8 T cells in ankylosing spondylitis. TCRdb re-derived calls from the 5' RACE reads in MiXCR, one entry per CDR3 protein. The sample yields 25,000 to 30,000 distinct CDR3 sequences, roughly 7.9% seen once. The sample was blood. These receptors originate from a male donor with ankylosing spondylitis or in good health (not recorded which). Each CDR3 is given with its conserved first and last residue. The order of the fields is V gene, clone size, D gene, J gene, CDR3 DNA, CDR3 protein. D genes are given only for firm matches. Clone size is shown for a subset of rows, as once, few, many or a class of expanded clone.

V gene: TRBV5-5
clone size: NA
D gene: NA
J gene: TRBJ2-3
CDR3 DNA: TGTGCCAGCAGCTTGGTGTTCTCGGGGGCTGGCACAGATACGCAGTATTTT
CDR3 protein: CASSLVFSGAGTDTQYF

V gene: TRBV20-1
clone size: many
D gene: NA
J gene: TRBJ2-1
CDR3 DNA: TGCAGTGCTAGGGCAGGGGTCGAGTTCTTC
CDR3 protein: CSARAGVEFF

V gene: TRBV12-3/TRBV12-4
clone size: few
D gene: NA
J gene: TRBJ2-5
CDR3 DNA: TGTGCCAGCAGCATGGGGGTGGAACAAGAGACCCAGTACTTC
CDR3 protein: CASSMGVEQETQYF

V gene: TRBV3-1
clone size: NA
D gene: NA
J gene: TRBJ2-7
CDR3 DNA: TGTGCCAGCAGCCAGAGCCGGGAGTATACCGGCGAGCAGTACTTC
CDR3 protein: CASSQSREYTGEQYF

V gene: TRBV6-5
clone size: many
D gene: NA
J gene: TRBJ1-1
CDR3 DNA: TGTGCCAGCAGTTACGGGTCGAGGACTGAAGCTTTCTTT
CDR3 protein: CASSYGSRTEAFF

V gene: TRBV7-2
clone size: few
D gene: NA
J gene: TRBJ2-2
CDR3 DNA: TGTGCCAGCAGCCCGCCCGCTGCGAACACCGGGGAGCTGTTTTTT
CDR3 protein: CASSPPAANTGELFF

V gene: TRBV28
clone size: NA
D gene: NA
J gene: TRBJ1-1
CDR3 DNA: TGTGCCAGCACTAGAGTGAACACTGAAGCTTTCTTT
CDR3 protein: CASTRVNTEAFF

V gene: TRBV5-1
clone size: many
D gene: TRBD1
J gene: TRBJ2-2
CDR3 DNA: TGCGCCAGCAGCTTGCTACAGGGGGCCGGGGAGCTGTTTTTT
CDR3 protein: CASSLLQGAGELFF

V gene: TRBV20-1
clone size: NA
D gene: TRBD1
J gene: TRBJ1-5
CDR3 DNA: TGCAGTGCAGGTCGGACAGGGGGATTCGAGCAGCCCCAGCATTTT
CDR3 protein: CSAGRTGGFEQPQHF

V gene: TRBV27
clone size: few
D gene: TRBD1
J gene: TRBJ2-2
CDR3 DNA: TGTGCCAGCAGTTCCTTAACCGGGACAGGGCTCGGGGAGCTGTTTTTT
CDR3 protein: CASSSLTGTGLGELFF

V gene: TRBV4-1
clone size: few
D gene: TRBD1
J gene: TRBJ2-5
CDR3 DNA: TGCGCCAGCAGGGGGACAGGTCAAGAGACCCAGTACTTC
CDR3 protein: CASRGTGQETQYF

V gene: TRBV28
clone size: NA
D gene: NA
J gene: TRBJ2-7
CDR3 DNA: TGTGCCAGCAGCCGACGCCTGGCCGCCTACGAGCAGTACTTC
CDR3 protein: CASSRRLAAYEQYF

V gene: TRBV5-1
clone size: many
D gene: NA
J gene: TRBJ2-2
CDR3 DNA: TGCGCCAGCAGCTTGGCGGGTAACGGGGAGCTGTTTTTT
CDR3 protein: CASSLAGNGELFF

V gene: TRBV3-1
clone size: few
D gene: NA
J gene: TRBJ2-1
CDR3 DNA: TGTGCCAGCAGCTTGCGGCCGGGACCTAACAATGAGCAGTTCTTC
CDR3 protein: CASSLRPGPNNEQFF

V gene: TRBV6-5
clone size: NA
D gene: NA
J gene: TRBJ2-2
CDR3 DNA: TGTGCCAGCCAGGAGACCGGGGAGCTGTTTTTT
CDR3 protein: CASQETGELFF

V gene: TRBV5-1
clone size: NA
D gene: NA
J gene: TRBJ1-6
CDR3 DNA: TGCGCCAGCAGCCCCCGGGACACCTATTCACCCCTCCACTTT
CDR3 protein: CASSPRDTYSPLHF

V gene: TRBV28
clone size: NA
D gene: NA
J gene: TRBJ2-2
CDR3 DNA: TGTGCCAGCAGTTCCACGGTGGCCGGGGAGCTGTTTTTT
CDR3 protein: CASSSTVAGELFF

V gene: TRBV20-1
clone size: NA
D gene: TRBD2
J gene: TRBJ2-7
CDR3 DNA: TGCAGTGCTTATAGCGGGAGGACCTCCTACGAGCAGTACTTC
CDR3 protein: CSAYSGRTSYEQYF

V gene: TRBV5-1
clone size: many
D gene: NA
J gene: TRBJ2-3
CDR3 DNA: TGCGCCAGCAGCTTGTGGGGCGTCCCAGATACGCAGTATTTT
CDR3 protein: CASSLWGVPDTQYF

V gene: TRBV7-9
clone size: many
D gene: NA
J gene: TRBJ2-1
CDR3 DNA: TGTGCCAGCAGCCCGAGGAACGGACAGTCGGCTGAGCAGTTCTTC
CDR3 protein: CASSPRNGQSAEQFF

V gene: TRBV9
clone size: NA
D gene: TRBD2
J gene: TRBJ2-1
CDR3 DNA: TGTGCCAGCAGCGTTACCGGGACTAGCAGGAACAATGAGCAGTTCTTC
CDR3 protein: CASSVTGTSRNNEQFF

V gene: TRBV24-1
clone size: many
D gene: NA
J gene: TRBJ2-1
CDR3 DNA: TGTGCCACTCAAGCGGACACCTACAATGAGCAGTTCTTC
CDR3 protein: CATQADTYNEQFF

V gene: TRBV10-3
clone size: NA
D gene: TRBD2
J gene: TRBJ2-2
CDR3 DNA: TGTGCCGGAACGGGGAGGGACACCGGGGAGCTGTTTTTT
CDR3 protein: CAGTGRDTGELFF

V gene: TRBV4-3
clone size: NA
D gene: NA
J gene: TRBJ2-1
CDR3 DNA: TGCGCCAGCAGCCAAGCGGGGAGGGACAACAATGAGCAGTTCTTC
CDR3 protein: CASSQAGRDNNEQFF

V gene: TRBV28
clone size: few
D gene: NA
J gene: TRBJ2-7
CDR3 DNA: TGTGCCAGCAGGGGGGGAAGCTTAACCTACGAGCAGTACTTC
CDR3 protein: CASRGGSLTYEQYF

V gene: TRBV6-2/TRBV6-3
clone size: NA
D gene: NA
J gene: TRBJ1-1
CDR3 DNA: TGTGCCAGCAGTTCCTCCAGGGTAGGAAACACTGAAGCTTTCTTT
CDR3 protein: CASSSSRVGNTEAFF

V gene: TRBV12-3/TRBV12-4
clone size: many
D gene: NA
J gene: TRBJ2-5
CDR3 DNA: TGTGCCAGCAGTCTTTCCGTGGAGACCCAGTACTTC
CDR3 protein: CASSLSVETQYF

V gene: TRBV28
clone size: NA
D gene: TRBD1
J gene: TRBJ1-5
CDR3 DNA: TGTGCCAGCAGTTGGACAGGGTATAGCAATCAGCCCCAGCATTTT
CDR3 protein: CASSWTGYSNQPQHF

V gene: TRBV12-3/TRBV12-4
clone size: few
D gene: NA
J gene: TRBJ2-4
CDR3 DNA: TGTGCCAGCAGTCTGGGGGGTCTAGCCAAAAACATTCAGTACTTC
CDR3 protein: CASSLGGLAKNIQYF

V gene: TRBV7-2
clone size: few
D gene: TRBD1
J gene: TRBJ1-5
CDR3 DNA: TGTGCCAGCAGCTTAAACCTTGCAGGGGGCGGTCAGCCCCAGCATTTT
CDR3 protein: CASSLNLAGGGQPQHF

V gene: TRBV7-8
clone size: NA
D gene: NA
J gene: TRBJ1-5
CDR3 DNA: TGTGCCAGCAGCCTCGGGGGCGGTCAGCCCCAGCATTTT
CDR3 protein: CASSLGGGQPQHF

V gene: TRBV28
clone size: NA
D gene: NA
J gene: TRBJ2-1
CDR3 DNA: TGTGCCAGCAGTTTGGGCTGGAATTACAATGAGCAGTTCTTC
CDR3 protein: CASSLGWNYNEQFF

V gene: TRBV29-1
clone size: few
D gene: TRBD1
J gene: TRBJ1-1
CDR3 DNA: TGCAGCGTTTTGGGACAGAGAAACACTGAAGCTTTCTTT
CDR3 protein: CSVLGQRNTEAFF

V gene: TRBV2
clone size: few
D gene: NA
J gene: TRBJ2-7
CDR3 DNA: TGTGCCAGCAGTGAAGCTCCCGAGAAGGACCGCGAGCAGTACTTC
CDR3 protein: CASSEAPEKDREQYF

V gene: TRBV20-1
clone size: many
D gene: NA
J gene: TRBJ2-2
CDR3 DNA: TGCAGTGCTTCACTGATCCGGGGCGGGGAGCTGTTTTTT
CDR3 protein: CSASLIRGGELFF

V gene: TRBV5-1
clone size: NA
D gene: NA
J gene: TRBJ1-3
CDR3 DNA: TGCGCCAGCAGCCCCGGGGACCTCCCTGGAAACACCATATATTTT
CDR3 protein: CASSPGDLPGNTIYF

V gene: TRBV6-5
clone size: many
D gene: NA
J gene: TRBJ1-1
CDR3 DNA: TGTGCCAGCAGTTACGCGAGGAAAGGGGAAGCTTTCTTT
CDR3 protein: CASSYARKGEAFF

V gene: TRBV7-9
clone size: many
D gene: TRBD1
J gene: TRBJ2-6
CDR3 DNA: TGTGCCAGCAGCTTGACAGGGAACCCCTCTTGGGCCAACGTCCTGACTTTC
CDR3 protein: CASSLTGNPSWANVLTF

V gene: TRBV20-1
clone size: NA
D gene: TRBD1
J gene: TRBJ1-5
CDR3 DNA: TGCAGTGCTAGGAGGGGGACAGGGGAGAGGCAGCCCCAGCATTTT
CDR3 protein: CSARRGTGERQPQHF

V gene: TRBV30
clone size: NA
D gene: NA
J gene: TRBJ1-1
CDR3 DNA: TGTGCCTGGAGTGGAGCCAGCCTGAACACTGAAGCTTTCTTT
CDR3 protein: CAWSGASLNTEAFF

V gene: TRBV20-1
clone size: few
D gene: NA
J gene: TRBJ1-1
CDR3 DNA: TGCAGTGCTAGTGGGAGGGCGCGCGCTGAAGCTTTCTTT
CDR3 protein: CSASGRARAEAFF